A selection of T cell receptor beta chains follows, all from one sample in a study of shared clonotypes between healthy human individuals. The assay was immunoSEQ multiplex PCR, and TCRdb's table has in-frame clones only and misses some. The data hold 560,000 or so clones, with approximately 96% observed a single time. Sequencing used naive CD8+ T cells sorted from blood. These receptors came from a woman in her twenties or thirties in good health. CDR3s include the opening cysteine and the closing phenylalanine or tryptophan. The D gene is left open where the match is weak. Some rows mark clone size as missing; the rest say once, few, many or name a class of expanded clone.

clone_size	d_call	v_call	j_call	cdr3_aa	cdr3_nt
.	.	TRBV7-8	TRBJ2-1	CASSLALGGSFGEQFF	TGTGCCAGCAGCTTAGCCCTTGGCGGCTCGTTCGGTGAGCAGTTCTTC
.	.	TRBV13	TRBJ1-2	CASSLDPYGYTF	TGTGCCAGCAGCTTAGATCCCTATGGCTACACCTTC
.	.	TRBV28	TRBJ2-2	CASSLGLGVDPGELFF	TGTGCCAGCAGTTTGGGTTTAGGGGTTGACCCCGGGGAGCTGTTTTTT
.	.	TRBV19	TRBJ2-7	CASSISLSSYEQYF	TGTGCCAGTAGTATCTCCTTAAGCTCCTACGAGCAGTACTTC
.	.	TRBV9	TRBJ2-1	CASSVDSDNEQFF	TGTGCCAGCAGCGTAGATAGCGACAATGAGCAGTTCTTC
.	.	TRBV5-1	TRBJ2-6	CASSLEGGHRLSGANVLTF	TGCGCCAGCAGCTTGGAAGGCGGACACCGTCTCTCTGGGGCCAACGTCCTGACTTTC
.	.	TRBV9	TRBJ1-3	CASSVGARGGNTIYF	TGTGCCAGCAGCGTAGGGGCCCGCGGTGGAAACACCATATATTTT
.	.	TRBV7-2	TRBJ1-2	CASSQGTGRGYGYTF	TGTGCCAGCAGCCAGGGAACCGGAAGAGGCTATGGCTACACCTTC
.	.	TRBV28	TRBJ1-2	CASSLSDNYGYTF	TGTGCCAGCAGTTTGAGCGACAACTATGGCTACACCTTC
.	.	TRBV7-9	TRBJ1-5	CASSLVGNQPQHF	TGTGCCAGCAGCTTAGTGGGTAATCAGCCCCAGCATTTT
.	TRBD1	TRBV6-5	TRBJ1-5	CASSSDRGGQPQHF	TGTGCCAGCAGTTCGGACAGGGGGGGACAGCCCCAGCATTTT
.	.	TRBV5-4	TRBJ1-1	CASSLARGAANTEAFF	TGTGCCAGCAGCTTGGCCCGGGGCGCGGCCAACACTGAAGCTTTCTTT
.	TRBD1	TRBV18	TRBJ1-5	CASSPVRGQGGNQPQHF	TGTGCCAGCTCACCTGTCCGGGGACAGGGAGGTAATCAGCCCCAGCATTTT
.	.	TRBV5-4	TRBJ2-7	CASSLGWGAGHEQYF	TGTGCCAGCAGCTTGGGATGGGGGGCTGGCCACGAGCAGTACTTC
.	.	TRBV4-1	TRBJ1-4	CASSQEWVPTNEKLFF	TGCGCCAGCAGCCAAGAGTGGGTCCCAACTAATGAAAAACTGTTTTTT
.	TRBD1	TRBV9	TRBJ2-5	CASSVAQGAETQYF	TGTGCCAGCAGCGTAGCTCAGGGGGCAGAGACCCAGTACTTC
.	.	TRBV6-6	TRBJ1-1	CARVPEGNTEAFF	TGTGCCAGAGTTCCGGAGGGGAACACTGAAGCTTTCTTT
.	.	TRBV7-6	TRBJ1-1	CASSLGLSDGNTEAFF	TGTGCCAGCAGCTTAGGACTTAGCGACGGGAACACTGAAGCTTTCTTT
.	TRBD2	TRBV2	TRBJ2-1	CASNPTGGTYNEQFF	TGTGCCAGCAATCCCACGGGAGGGACATACAATGAGCAGTTCTTC
.	.	TRBV27	TRBJ1-1	CASSLSGGEAFF	TGTGCCAGCAGTTTATCAGGAGGGGAAGCTTTCTTT
.	TRBD1	TRBV11-2	TRBJ2-2	CASRGTGVYLTRTGELFF	TGTGCCAGCAGGGGGACAGGGGTCTATCTTACTCGTACCGGGGAGCTGTTTTTT
.	TRBD1	TRBV7-2	TRBJ2-3	CASSLDRVLGTDTQYF	TGTGCCAGCAGCTTGGACAGGGTTTTGGGCACAGATACGCAGTATTTT
once	.	TRBV28	TRBJ1-5	CASSLGSYSNQPQHF	TGTGCCAGCAGTCTGGGTAGCTATAGCAATCAGCCCCAGCATTTT
.	.	TRBV27	TRBJ1-1	CASRPNSVLNAEAFF	TGTGCCAGCAGGCCTAATTCAGTCTTGAACGCTGAAGCTTTCTTT
.	.	TRBV28	TRBJ1-3	CASSLPFTEDGNTIYF	TGTGCCAGCAGTTTACCTTTTACAGAGGATGGAAACACCATATATTTT
.	TRBD1	TRBV11-2	TRBJ2-7	CASSLRGPGQSSYEQYF	TGTGCCAGCAGCTTACGAGGACCGGGACAGAGCTCCTACGAGCAGTACTTC
once	.	TRBV10-1	TRBJ2-1	CASSDGDEQFF	TGCGCCAGCAGTGATGGGGATGAGCAGTTCTTC
.	TRBD2	TRBV27	TRBJ2-7	CASSLMGGSEQYF	TGTGCCAGCAGCCTAATGGGAGGGTCCGAGCAGTACTTC
.	.	TRBV5-5	TRBJ1-1	CASSSPSLAMNTEAFF	TGTGCCAGCAGCTCCCCGAGCTTGGCGATGAACACTGAAGCTTTCTTT
.	.	TRBV14	TRBJ2-7	CASSPARGGTYEQYF	TGTGCCAGCAGCCCAGCCCGTGGGGGGACCTACGAGCAGTACTTC
.	TRBD1	TRBV2	TRBJ1-4	CASSDLAGQGSGEKLFF	TGTGCCAGCAGTGACCTCGCGGGACAGGGGTCGGGTGAAAAACTGTTTTTT
.	TRBD1	TRBV2	TRBJ2-3	CASSEARGGSDTQYF	TGTGCCAGCAGTGAAGCAAGAGGGGGCTCGGATACGCAGTATTTT
.	TRBD2	TRBV7-9	TRBJ2-5	CASLASGKETQYF	TGTGCCAGCCTGGCTAGCGGGAAAGAGACCCAGTACTTC
.	.	TRBV2	TRBJ2-7	CAAMESSYEQYF	TGTGCCGCGATGGAGAGCTCCTACGAGCAGTACTTC
once	.	TRBV7-8	TRBJ1-5	CASSQGRAYSNQPQHF	TGTGCCAGCAGCCAGGGACGAGCCTATAGCAATCAGCCCCAGCATTTT
.	TRBD1	TRBV28	TRBJ1-5	CASSWDSHYSNQPQHF	TGTGCCAGCAGTTGGGACAGCCATTATAGCAATCAGCCCCAGCATTTT
.	.	TRBV2	TRBJ2-7	CASRVEQYF	TGTGCCTCCAGGGTCGAGCAGTACTTC
.	.	TRBV28	TRBJ2-7	CASSFGSVSYEQYF	TGTGCCAGCAGTTTTGGAAGCGTTTCCTACGAGCAGTACTTC
.	.	TRBV27	TRBJ2-3	CASSLVLSDTQYF	TGTGCCAGCAGTTTAGTTCTTTCAGATACGCAGTATTTT
.	.	TRBV2	TRBJ1-4	CASSVSGGGGEKLFF	TGTGCCAGCAGTGTATCCGGGGGAGGTGGTGAAAAACTGTTTTTT
.	.	TRBV4-1	TRBJ1-3	CASSQVLGAGNTIYF	TGCGCCAGCAGCCAAGTCTTGGGGGCCGGAAACACCATATATTTT
.	.	TRBV28	TRBJ2-2	CASIGQTYTGELFF	TGTGCCAGCATAGGGCAGACCTACACCGGGGAGCTGTTTTTT
.	TRBD2	TRBV5-8	TRBJ2-7	CASSLPGREGRYEQYF	TGTGCCAGCAGCTTGCCCGGGCGGGAGGGCCGGTACGAGCAGTACTTC
.	TRBD1	TRBV7-9	TRBJ2-7	CASSRTGDTYEQYF	TGTGCCAGCAGCCGGACAGGAGACACCTACGAGCAGTACTTC
once	.	TRBV2	TRBJ1-1	CASSEAGVWTEAFF	TGTGCCAGCAGTGAAGCAGGGGTCTGGACTGAAGCTTTCTTT
.	.	TRBV6-5	TRBJ2-7	CASSSTRGPGEQYF	TGTGCCAGCAGTTCGACGCGAGGGCCTGGCGAGCAGTACTTC
.	TRBD1	TRBV7-9	TRBJ2-1	CASSTSTGGPYNEQFF	TGTGCCAGCAGCACCAGTACAGGGGGCCCCTACAATGAGCAGTTCTTC
.	.	TRBV5-1	TRBJ2-2	CASSVSFTNTGELFF	TGCGCCAGCAGCGTTAGTTTTACGAACACCGGGGAGCTGTTTTTT
.	.	TRBV5-6	TRBJ2-7	CASSAAERSSQYF	TGTGCCAGCAGCGCTGCGGAGAGGTCAAGCCAGTACTTC
.	.	TRBV18	TRBJ1-2	CASSPPGGGYGYTF	TGTGCCAGCTCACCCCCCGGGGGGGGATATGGCTACACCTTC
once	.	TRBV4-1	TRBJ2-7	CASSQEIGLVEQYF	TGCGCCAGCAGCCAAGAGATCGGGCTTGTCGAGCAGTACTTC
.	TRBD2	TRBV29-1	TRBJ2-1	CSVEDTSGSNEQFF	TGCAGCGTTGAAGATACTAGCGGGAGTAATGAGCAGTTCTTC
.	.	TRBV20-1	TRBJ2-7	CSVSRTYEQYF	TGCAGTGTATCCCGGACCTACGAGCAGTACTTC
.	TRBD2	TRBV27	TRBJ2-7	CASSTGLVYEQYF	TGTGCCAGCAGTACGGGACTAGTGTACGAGCAGTACTTC
.	.	TRBV28	TRBJ2-1	CASSLGYNNEQFF	TGTGCCAGCAGTTTAGGTTATAACAATGAGCAGTTCTTC
.	.	TRBV11-2	TRBJ2-2	CASSLGFNTGELFF	TGTGCCAGCAGCTTAGGGTTTAACACCGGGGAGCTGTTTTTT
.	.	TRBV7-9	TRBJ2-7	CASSITGPLEQYF	TGTGCCAGCAGCATTACAGGGCCCCTAGAGCAGTACTTC
.	TRBD1	TRBV13	TRBJ2-7	CASSLGGQGVFEQYF	TGTGCCAGCAGCTTAGGGGGACAGGGGGTATTTGAGCAGTACTTC
.	.	TRBV27	TRBJ1-5	CASSLRVGQPQHF	TGTGCCAGCAGTCTTAGGGTGGGGCAGCCCCAGCATTTT